The text below deals with one T cell receptor beta chain. Its specificity is not known. Naive CD8 cells lacked CD45RO and underwent positive selection for CCR7, leaving out terminally differentiated effector memory CD45RA+ cells. The CDR3 spans 10 residues. Germline CDR1 SNHLY, CDR2 FYNNEI. V shed 4 bases and J shed 8 bases, with 5 bases lying between them. The data originate from a study of shared clonotypes between healthy human individuals. Study results and caveats: With few donors, the genetic and exposure-history diversity represented was limited.

Sequenced by immunoSEQ multiplex PCR; TCRdb stores in-frame clones only, minus some. The data contain around 2,000,000 clones, about 95% of them singletons. The origin of this receptor is a man between 18 and 29 years old in good health. Sequencing used naive CD8+ T cells sorted from blood. The genes are TRBV2 and TRBJ1-1; no definite D call. The CDR3 coding sequence is TGTGCCAGCAGTGGGGCCGAAGCTTTCTTT. It codes for CASSGAEAFF.